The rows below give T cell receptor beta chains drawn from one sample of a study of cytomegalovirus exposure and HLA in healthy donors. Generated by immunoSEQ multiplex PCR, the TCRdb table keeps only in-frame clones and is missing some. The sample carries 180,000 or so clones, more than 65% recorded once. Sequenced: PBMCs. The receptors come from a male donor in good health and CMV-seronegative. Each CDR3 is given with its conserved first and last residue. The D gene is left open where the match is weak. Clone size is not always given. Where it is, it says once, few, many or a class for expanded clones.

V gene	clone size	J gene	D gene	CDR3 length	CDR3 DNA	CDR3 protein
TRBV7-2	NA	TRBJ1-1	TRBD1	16	TGTGCCAGCAGCCAACCCGCCGGGACAGGGAACACTGAAGCTTTCTTT	CASSQPAGTGNTEAFF
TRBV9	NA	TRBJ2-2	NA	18	TGTGCCAGCAGCAGTGGACACCTCCCCAATGGGAACACCGGGGAGCTGTTTTTT	CASSSGHLPNGNTGELFF
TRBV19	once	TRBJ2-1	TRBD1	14	TGTGCCAGTAGTACACAGGGGTGGGAAGTTGTGCAGTTCTTC	CASSTQGWEVVQFF
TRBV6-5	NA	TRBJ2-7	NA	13	TGTGCCAGCAGTACCGGACCGGGGAGGGAGCAGTACTTC	CASSTGPGREQYF
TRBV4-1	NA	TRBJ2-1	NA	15	TGCGCCAGCAGCCAGGAGGGAGTAGTAGCAGGCGAGCAGTTCTTC	CASSQEGVVAGEQFF
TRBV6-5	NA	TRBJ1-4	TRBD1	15	TGTGCCAGCACCCACCAGGGGGGACAGGCCGAAAAACTGTTTTTT	CASTHQGGQAEKLFF
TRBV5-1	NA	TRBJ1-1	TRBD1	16	TGCGCCAGCAGCAGCGCGCCCCTCCAGGGGGCCAATGAAGCTTTCTTT	CASSSAPLQGANEAFF
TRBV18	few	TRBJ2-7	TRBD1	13	TGTGCCAGCTCACGGGACAGCAACTACGAGCAGTACTTC	CASSRDSNYEQYF
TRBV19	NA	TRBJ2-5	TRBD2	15	TGTGCCAGTAGTAGTAAGCGGGAGGTCCCGGAGACCCAGTACTTC	CASSSKREVPETQYF
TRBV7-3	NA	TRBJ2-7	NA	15	TGTGCCAGCAGCCCAACCGGACCCGGGACCTACGAGCAGTACTTC	CASSPTGPGTYEQYF
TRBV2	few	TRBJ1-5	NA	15	TGTGCCAGTGGAATAGAAGGACAGTCCAATCAGCCCCAGCATTTT	CASGIEGQSNQPQHF
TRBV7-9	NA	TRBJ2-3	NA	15	TGTGCCAGCAGCCCCCGGGGATCTAGCACAGATACGCAGTATTTT	CASSPRGSSTDTQYF
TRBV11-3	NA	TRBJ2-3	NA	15	TGTGCCAGCAGCTCCAGCCGGGGTAGCACAGATACGCAGTATTTT	CASSSSRGSTDTQYF
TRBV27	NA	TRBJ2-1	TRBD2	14	TGTGCCAGCAGTTTATCGTTGGGGGGGGATGAGCAGTTCTTC	CASSLSLGGDEQFF
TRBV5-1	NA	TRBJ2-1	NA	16	TGCGCCAGCAGCTTTCAGGGAACAGGACCCTACAATGAGCAGTTCTTC	CASSFQGTGPYNEQFF
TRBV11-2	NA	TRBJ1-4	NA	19	TGTGCCAGCAGCTTTATAGGTGGGCAGCGGATCGCAACTAATGAAAAACTGTTTTTT	CASSFIGGQRIATNEKLFF
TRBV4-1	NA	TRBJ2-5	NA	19	TGCGCCAGCAGCCAAGCTCCCGCCGGGACATCGGAGTTTCGAGAGACCCAGTACTTC	CASSQAPAGTSEFRETQYF
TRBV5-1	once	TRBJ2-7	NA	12	TGCGCCAGCAGCCTCCGGGTTGGGGAGCAGTACTTC	CASSLRVGEQYF
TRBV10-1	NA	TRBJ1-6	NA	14	TGCGCCAGCAGTGAATCAGGGTTTCGGTCACCCCTCCACTTT	CASSESGFRSPLHF
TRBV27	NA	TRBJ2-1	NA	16	TGTGCCAGCAGTTTATGGGGATTGGCAGGGGGGAATGAGCAGTTCTTC	CASSLWGLAGGNEQFF
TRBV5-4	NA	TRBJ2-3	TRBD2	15	TGTGCCAGCGCTAGCGGGGGCGCAGGCACAGATACGCAGTATTTT	CASASGGAGTDTQYF
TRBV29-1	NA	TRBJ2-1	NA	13	TGCAGCGTTGCGACAGGATCGAGCAATGAGCAGTTCTTC	CSVATGSSNEQFF
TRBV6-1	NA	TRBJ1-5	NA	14	TGTGCCAGCAGATCGGGGGCCGCGGGAGAGCCCCAGCATTTT	CASRSGAAGEPQHF
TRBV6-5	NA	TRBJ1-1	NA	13	TGTGCCAGCAGTCGAAGAGGATCCACTGAAGCTTTCTTT	CASSRRGSTEAFF
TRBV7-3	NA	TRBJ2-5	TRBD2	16	TGTGCCAGCAGCTCGGGCCGACTAGCGGGAGGAGAGACCCAGTACTTC	CASSSGRLAGGETQYF
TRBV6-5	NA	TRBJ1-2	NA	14	TGTGCCAGCAGTACAACGGACATACCATCGGGCTACACCTTC	CASSTTDIPSGYTF
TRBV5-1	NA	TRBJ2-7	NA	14	TGCGCCAGCAGCTTGACAGGGAAGGGCTACGAGCAGTACTTC	CASSLTGKGYEQYF
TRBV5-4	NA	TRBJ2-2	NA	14	TGTGCCAGCAGCTTGGACAGGGACACCGGGGAGCTGTTTTTT	CASSLDRDTGELFF
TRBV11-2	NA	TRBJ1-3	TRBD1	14	TGTGCCAGCAGCCCAAAGACAGGGGGAAACACCATATATTTT	CASSPKTGGNTIYF
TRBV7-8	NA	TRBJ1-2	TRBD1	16	TGTGCCAGCAGCTTAGCGCTGAGGGACAGGGGGCTTGGCTACACCTTC	CASSLALRDRGLGYTF
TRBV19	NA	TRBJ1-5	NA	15	TGTGCCAGTAGTATCCTGCCTTCTGGGGCTCAGCCCCAGCATTTT	CASSILPSGAQPQHF